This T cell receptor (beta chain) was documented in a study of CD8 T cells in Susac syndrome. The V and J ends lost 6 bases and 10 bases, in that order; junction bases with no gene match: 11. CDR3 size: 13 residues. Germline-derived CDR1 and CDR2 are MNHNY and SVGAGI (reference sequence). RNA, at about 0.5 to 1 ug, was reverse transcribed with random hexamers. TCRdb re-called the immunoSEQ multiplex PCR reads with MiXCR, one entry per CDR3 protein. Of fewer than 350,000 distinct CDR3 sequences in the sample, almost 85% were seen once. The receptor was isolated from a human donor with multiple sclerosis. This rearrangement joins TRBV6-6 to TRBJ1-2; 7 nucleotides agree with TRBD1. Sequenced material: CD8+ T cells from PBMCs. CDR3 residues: CASSWDSSDPYTF. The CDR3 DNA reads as TGTGCCAGCAGCTGGGACAGCTCTGATCCCTACACCTTC.